This TCR beta chain was observed in a study of relationships among human T cell subsets. This clonotype has a handful of counts. TCR alpha and beta CDR3s were amplified from mRNA by semiquantitative ARM-PCR. Tagged nested gene-specific primers were used first, then communal superprimers amplified exponentially. TCRdb passed the multiplex PCR reads through MiXCR, listing each CDR3 protein once. The sample has about 15,000 distinct CDR3 sequences; 62% are singletons. The CDR3 loop spans 16 amino acids. V was pared by 3 bases and J by 0 bases, with 16 bases between. Germline assignment: CDR1 DFQATT and CDR2 SNEGSKA (reference sequence).

The sample consisted of total T cells sorted from blood. The receptor comes from a man in his forties in good health. The chain combines TRBV20-1 with TRBJ2-3; tentative D call: TRBD2 (6 bases). The CDR3 reads CSASPPLARSTDTQYF. For the CDR3, the DNA is TGCAGTGCTAGTCCTCCGCTAGCGAGAAGCACAGATACGCAGTATTTT.